Here is one T cell receptor (beta chain) with its context. Its target is not known. The sample comes from a study of T cells in Graves' hyperthyroidism and ophthalmopathy. General study points: Classification by a 13 V-J model distinguished ophthalmopathy from stable hyperthyroidism. In blood, most of the thyroid clonotypes expanded above 0.001 were also present.

Blood dates from first hyperthyroidism diagnosis, before any ophthalmopathy symptoms. PBMCs stemmed from about 9.7 ml fresh peripheral blood. TCR beta CDR3 regions were amplified from RNA transcripts. Initially, a first-round RT-PCR of the TCR CDR3 employed the HTBI primer set. Each CDR3 protein is one row after TCRdb ran MiXCR on the multiplex PCR reads. The data contain around 300,000 distinct CDR3 sequences, about an eighth of them seen just once; the ten biggest clones take up approximately 7.8%. Sequenced material: blood. This receptor was taken from a woman younger than 45 with Graves' hyperthyroidism that later progressed to Graves' ophthalmopathy.

CDR3 coding DNA: TGTGCCACCAGCAGAGATTGGTCTAGCGGGAGTAGGATCGGTGAGCAGTTCTTC. Protein sequence: CATSRDWSSGSRIGEQFF. The rearrangement uses TRBV15 and TRBJ2-1, with 10 bases identical to TRBD2. The germline V gene encodes CDR1 LNHNV and CDR2 YYDKDF (reference sequence). V lost 0 bases to trimming and J lost 9 bases; unmatched junction nucleotides: 14. The CDR3 consists of 18 residues. Variable domain in full (rest from reference TRBV15 and TRBJ2-1): DAMVIQNPRYQVTQFGKPVTLSCSQTLNHNVMYWYQQKSSQAPKLLFHYYDKDFNNEADTPDNFQSRRPNTSFCFLDIRSPGLGDTAMYLCATSRDWSSGSRIGEQFFGPGTRLTVL.